Following are 31 T cell receptor beta chains from one sample sequenced in a study of T cells in Graves' hyperthyroidism and ophthalmopathy. Amplified TCR beta CDR3 regions came from RNA transcripts. First-round RT-PCR targeting the TCR CDR3 was performed with the HTBI primer set. TCRdb passed the multiplex PCR reads through MiXCR, listing each CDR3 protein once. Among about 500,000 distinct CDR3 sequences, 15% to 20% were seen once, and the ten largest hold approximately 30%. The sequencing sample was made of blood. The receptors stem from a woman aged 25 to 39 with Graves' ophthalmopathy.

This clonotype was seen many times. V is TRBV7-8 and J is TRBJ2-5, with D tentatively TRBD2 (5 bases). CDR3 length: 15 amino acids. The germline V and J ends were trimmed by 4 bases and 4 bases, with 16 bases remaining between them. Germline CDR1 and CDR2: SGHVS and FQNEAQ. CDR3 sequence reads: CASSSLPRGRETQYF. The CDR3 bases are TGTGCCAGCAGCTCGTTGCCGCGAGGGCGAGAGACCCAGTACTTC.

There are a few counts of this clonotype. A much bigger clone sits one base away, suggesting this may be a read error. V is TRBV28 and J is TRBJ1-1; D is unclear. There are 14 residues in the CDR3. Germline assignment: CDR1 MDHEN and CDR2 SYDVKM. CDR3 residues: CASSHLLANTGAFF. In DNA form, the CDR3 reads TGTGCCAGCAGCCACCTTCTAGCGAACACTGGAGCTTTCTTT.

This clonotype was recorded many times. This rearrangement joins TRBV7-6 to TRBJ1-4; 8 bases map to TRBD1. The germline CDR1 and CDR2 sequences are SGHVS and FNYEAQ. The CDR3 is 13 amino acids. The junction had 2 bases not matched to a gene; V was cut back by 4 bases and J by 7 bases. The CDR3 nucleotides read TGTGCCAGCAGCTCAGGGGGCAGTGAAAAACTGTTTTTT. This sequence encodes CASSSGGSEKLFF.

This chain links TRBV3-1 with TRBJ2-6; D is tentatively TRBD1 or TRBD2 (5 bases each). The CDR3 covers 17 residues. Between the trimmed V and J ends, which lost 0 bases and 2 bases, there was a span of 11 bases. CDR1 is LGHDT and CDR2 is YNNKEL in the germline V gene (reference sequence). The CDR3 sequence: CASSQDRGQAGANVLTF. CDR3 DNA sequence: TGTGCCAGCAGCCAAGATCGGGGCCAAGCTGGGGCCAACGTCCTGACTTTC.

The sample holds many counts of this clonotype. This chain connects TRBV11-1 to TRBJ2-7, with D unclear. V was pared by 3 bases and J by 7 bases, with 13 bases between. The CDR3 covers 13 residues. Germline values: CDR1 SGHAT, CDR2 FQDESV (reference sequence). The CDR3 here is CASSLYHGQEQYF. CDR3 nucleotides: TGTGCCAGCAGCTTGTATCACGGGCAAGAGCAGTACTTC.

This clonotype was seen at least ten times. The chain links TRBV27 to TRBJ2-5; 9 nucleotides match TRBD1. The trim removed 5 bases at V and 5 bases at J, leaving 6 bases unmatched. CDR1 is MNHEY, CDR2 SMNVEV, per germline (reference sequence). This CDR3 has 14 residues. The CDR3 is CASSPDRGWETQYF. The CDR3 nucleotides read TGTGCCAGCAGTCCGGACAGGGGTTGGGAGACCCAGTACTTC.

V and J are TRBV14 and TRBJ2-3, with D uncertain. Between the trimmed V and J ends, which lost 1 base and 2 bases, there was a span of 10 bases. The CDR3 extends over 15 amino acids. Germline values: CDR1 SGHDN, CDR2 FVKESK. The CDR3 DNA reads TGTGCCAGCAGCCAAGTTGTAGTCCACACAGATACGCAGTATTTT. This codes for CASSQVVVHTDTQYF.

At least ten counts were recorded for this clonotype. This chain's CDR3 is CASSLTGQPMNTEAFF. CDR3 nucleotides: TGTGCCAGCAGCTTAACTGGACAGCCCATGAACACTGAAGCTTTCTTT. This chain links TRBV5-6 with TRBJ1-1, with D perhaps TRBD1 (6 bases). Germline V gives CDR1 SGHDT, CDR2 YYEEEE. CDR3 length: 16 residues. The V and J ends lost 2 bases and 0 bases respectively, with 14 bases between them.

The chain uses TRBV19 and TRBJ1-5; 7 bases align to TRBD1. V was pared by 1 base and J by 1 base, with 4 bases of the junction left unmatched. Germline values: CDR1 LNHDA, CDR2 SQIVND (reference sequence). The CDR3 sequence is 16 residues long. CDR3 sequence: CASSIGQGISNQPQHF. In DNA form, the CDR3 reads TGTGCCAGTAGTATAGGACAGGGAATCAGCAATCAGCCCCAGCATTTT.

This clonotype was counted ten times or more. Here the CDR3 reads CASRRSGSIYEQYF. The CDR3 coding sequence is TGTGCCAGCAGACGTAGCGGGAGTATTTACGAGCAGTACTTC. The V and J genes are TRBV12-3 or TRBV12-4 and TRBJ2-7; 9 bases match TRBD2. The CDR3 extends over 14 amino acids. J was trimmed by 4 bases and V by 6 bases; bases with no gene match: 7.

There are a few counts of this clonotype. The rearrangement uses TRBV27 and TRBJ1-2, with TRBD1 identical over 9 bases. Per germline, CDR1 MNHEY and CDR2 SMNVEV (reference sequence). This CDR3 has 13 amino acids. The J segment lost 8 bases and the V segment lost 8 bases, leaving 9 bases of the junction unmatched. The DNA of the CDR3 is TGTGCCAGCGCTTTCGGGACAGGGAGGGGCTACACCTTC. As protein: CASAFGTGRGYTF.

This chain joins TRBV12-3 or TRBV12-4 and TRBJ2-1, with TRBD2 as a possible D gene (5 bases). The CDR3 has 16 amino acids. The germline V and J ends were trimmed by 4 bases and 6 bases, with 19 bases remaining between them. The CDR3 region has the DNA TGTGCCAGCAGTTACCCCCGTTCTAGCATAGGCAATGAGCAGTTCTTC. Its translation: CASSYPRSSIGNEQFF.

In this sample, this clonotype turned up many times. The chain links TRBV20-1 to TRBJ1-2, with a weak D call TRBD1 (6 bases). This CDR3 comprises 14 residues. Germline-derived CDR1 and CDR2 are DFQATT and SNEGSKA (reference sequence). Trimming shortened V by 2 bases and J by 11 bases, and 21 bases separated the two germline ends. The chain's CDR3 is CSARIGGEGIGYTF. In DNA form, the CDR3 reads TGCAGTGCTAGAATTGGGGGCGAGGGGATTGGATACACCTTC.

This clonotype was observed at least ten times. The chain couples TRBV13 to TRBJ2-1; D perhaps matches TRBD2 (6 bases). CDR3 size: 12 residues. V shed 4 bases and J shed 9 bases, with 10 bases lying between them. Looked up from germline, CDR1 is PRHDT and CDR2 is FYEKMQ (reference sequence). The DNA of the CDR3 is TGTGCCAGCAGCTCCCACGGGGGTGAGCAGTTCTTC. Protein: CASSSHGGEQFF.

This clonotype has ten or more counts. The V call is TRBV3-1, the J call TRBJ1-1, with a possible D match to TRBD1 (6 bases). The germline V and J ends were trimmed by 8 bases and 1 base, with 14 bases remaining between them. Germline loops: CDR1 LGHDT, CDR2 YNNKEL (reference sequence). The CDR3 contains 14 residues. The CDR3 protein is CASVHTTGNTEAFF. CDR3 coding DNA: TGTGCCAGCGTACACACGACAGGGAACACTGAAGCTTTCTTT.

Many counts were recorded for this clonotype. V and J are TRBV4-3 and TRBJ2-7; 11 positions match TRBD2. The J segment lost 7 bases and the V segment lost 0 bases, leaving 5 bases of the junction unmatched. The CDR3 has 15 residues. Germline-derived CDR1 and CDR2 are LGHNA and YSLEER. Written as DNA, the CDR3 is TGCGCCAGCAGCCAAGAACTAGCGGGAGCTCTTGAGCAGTACTTC. Amino acids: CASSQELAGALEQYF.

In this sample, this clonotype turned up many times. This chain connects TRBV20-1 to TRBJ2-1, with D tentatively TRBD1 or TRBD2 (6 bases each). V gave up 6 bases and J gave up 5 bases, with 17 bases separating them. CDR1 DFQATT and CDR2 SNEGSKA come from the germline V gene (reference sequence). The CDR3 has 14 amino acids. CDR3 amino acids: CSAPLRGRNNEQFF. CDR3 nucleotide sequence: TGCAGTGCCCCCCTCCGGGGGCGCAACAATGAGCAGTTCTTC.

Many counts were recorded for this clonotype. The V call is TRBV12-3 or TRBV12-4, the J call TRBJ1-5; D gene uncertain. The V end lost 1 base, the J end lost 0 bases, and 10 bases lay between the germline ends. The CDR3 sequence is 16 residues long. The CDR3: CASSLGIIHSNQPQHF. CDR3 nucleotides: TGTGCCAGCAGTTTAGGTATAATACATAGCAATCAGCCCCAGCATTTT.

This clonotype was counted many times. The V call is TRBV30, the J call TRBJ1-1; no reliable D call. CDR1 and CDR2 from the germline V gene are GTSNPN and SVGIG (reference sequence). The ends were cut back, 0 bases at V and 8 bases at J, with 19 bases in the middle. The CDR3 extends over 15 amino acids. The CDR3 here is CAWSVRPPGRGEAFF. The DNA for the CDR3 is TGTGCCTGGAGTGTACGACCCCCGGGCCGCGGAGAAGCTTTCTTT.

This clonotype was seen a few times. The CDR3 reads CASSLGYDRDYEQYF. As DNA, the CDR3 is TGTGCCAGCAGCTTAGGTTATGACAGGGACTACGAGCAGTACTTC. The V and J genes are TRBV7-9 and TRBJ2-7, with 7 bases lining up with TRBD1. From germline, CDR1 is SEHNR and CDR2 FQNEAQ (reference sequence). The CDR3 runs to 15 residues. The V segment lost 1 base and the J segment 3 bases; nucleotides outside the gene matches: 6. Supplemented by reference TRBV7-9 and TRBJ2-7, the full variable domain reads DTGVSQNPRHKITKRGQNVTFRCDPISEHNRLYWYRQTLGQGPEFLTYFQNEAQLEKSRLLSDRFSAERPKGSFSTLEIQRTEQGDSAMYLCASSLGYDRDYEQYFGPGTRLTVT.

This clonotype was seen more than once but under ten times. The chain couples TRBV6-1 to TRBJ2-7, with D possibly being TRBD2 (6 bases). V was trimmed by 5 bases and J by 2 bases, leaving 19 bases between them. The CDR3 contains 16 residues. The germline V gene encodes CDR1 MNHNS and CDR2 SASEGT. CDR3 DNA sequence: TGTGCCAGCAGTAAACTCCACGGGAGTATCCCCTACGAGCAGTACTTC. Translating it yields CASSKLHGSIPYEQYF.

This clonotype has just a few counts. The V gene is TRBV12-3 or TRBV12-4, the J gene TRBJ2-2, with D maybe TRBD2 (6 bases). CDR3 length equals 15 residues. V was pared by 7 bases and J by 0 bases, with 12 bases between. The CDR3 bases are TGTGCCAGCATCCCGGGACTGGCGAACACCGGGGAGCTGTTTTTT. This sequence encodes CASIPGLANTGELFF.

This clonotype was observed many times. The V and J genes are TRBV19 and TRBJ1-5, with D possibly being TRBD1 (5 bases). Germline CDR1 reads LNHDA; CDR2 reads SQIVND (reference sequence). The CDR3 sequence is 15 residues long. Trimming cost V 4 bases and J 2 bases, with 12 bases left between them. The CDR3, as DNA: TGTGCCAGTAGTACTCAGGGTACGGGCAATCAGCCCCAGCATTTT. Translated: CASSTQGTGNQPQHF.

This clonotype was picked up one time. This chain uses TRBV4-3 with TRBJ2-4; D is possibly TRBD1 or TRBD2 (5 bases each). CDR3 length equals 15 residues. V dropped 4 bases and J dropped 10 bases, with 20 bases sitting between them. CDR1 and CDR2 from the germline V gene are LGHNA and YSLEER. This chain's CDR3 is CASSPKILGESIQYF. CDR3 nucleotides: TGCGCCAGCAGCCCAAAAATCTTGGGGGAAAGTATTCAGTACTTC.

The CDR3 protein is CASSIARGRKTQYF. The DNA of the CDR3 is TGTGCCAGTAGTATTGCCAGGGGAAGAAAGACCCAGTACTTC. This sequence joins TRBV19 and TRBJ2-5; perhaps TRBD1 as D (6 bases). Between the trimmed V and J ends, which lost 3 bases and 6 bases, there was a span of 14 bases. CDR1 and CDR2 (germline): LNHDA, SQIVND (reference sequence). The length of the CDR3 is 14 residues.

The chain joins TRBV6-2 or TRBV6-3 to TRBJ2-7, with 8 bases that match TRBD2. In germline, CDR1 is MNHEY, CDR2 SVGEGT. Germline trimming cut 5 bases from V and 4 bases from J; bases unmatched to any gene: 22. The CDR3 spans 19 residues. The CDR3 region is CASSDRPRLAGGFWYEQYF. The CDR3 bases are TGTGCCAGCAGTGACCGCCCTCGCCTAGCGGGCGGATTTTGGTACGAGCAGTACTTC.

V is TRBV19 and J is TRBJ1-5; D is undetermined. The V gene's germline CDR1 is LNHDA and CDR2 SQIVND (reference sequence). The CDR3 sequence is 14 residues long. V was shortened by 5 bases and J by 4 bases, with 12 bases between the two germline ends. DNA for the CDR3: TGTGCCAGTAGTTCGTCGGAAGAGAATCAGCCCCAGCATTTT. It encodes CASSSSEENQPQHF.

This clonotype was detected ten times or more. The rearrangement uses TRBV3-1 and TRBJ2-3; TRBD2 is a possible D gene (5 bases). Germline V gene sequence: CDR1 LGHDT, CDR2 YNNKEL (reference sequence). CDR3 size: 16 residues. V was shortened by 1 base and J by 1 base, with 12 bases between the two germline ends. CDR3 nucleotide sequence: TGTGCCAGCAGCCAAGTCTCGAGCGGAGGCACAGATACGCAGTATTTT. Protein: CASSQVSSGGTDTQYF.

The chain has TRBV6-5 and TRBJ1-4; 7 positions match TRBD1. Germline trimming cut 4 bases from V and 8 bases from J; bases unmatched to any gene: 13. Germline lookup yields CDR1 MNHEY and CDR2 SVGAGI. The CDR3 extends over 16 amino acids. The CDR3 sequence is CASSSTGVFGKEKLFF. In DNA, the CDR3 is TGTGCCAGCAGTTCAACAGGGGTTTTTGGGAAAGAAAAACTGTTTTTT.

This clonotype was recorded at least ten times. The chain is built from TRBV28 and TRBJ2-3; D not certain. Per the germline V gene, CDR1 is MDHEN and CDR2 is SYDVKM. The CDR3 runs 14 residues. V lost 6 bases to trimming and J lost 9 bases, with 19 bases between them. The CDR3 DNA follows: TGTGCCAGCAGCCAACCTCTCGGATTATCCACGCAGTATTTT. This translates into CASSQPLGLSTQYF.

There are many counts of this clonotype. The chain uses TRBV5-1 and TRBJ2-3, with 13 bases matching TRBD2. Looked up from germline, CDR1 is SGHRS and CDR2 is YFSETQ. The V segment lost 2 bases and the J segment 2 bases; nucleotides outside the gene matches: 8. The CDR3 has 18 residues. The CDR3 loop reads CASSFGLAGARITDTQYF. In DNA, the CDR3 is TGCGCCAGCAGCTTTGGACTAGCGGGAGCGCGAATCACAGATACGCAGTATTTT.